The clone carrying this TCR beta chain was counted a few times. This CDR3 has 17 residues. Germline CDR1 SEHNR, CDR2 FQNEAQ (reference sequence). V was shortened by 2 bases and J by 5 bases, with 18 bases between the two germline ends. Addition of a universal primer site occurred through template switching, and cDNA carried unique molecular identifiers. From the 5' RACE reads, TCRdb called clonotypes with MiXCR, one entry per CDR3 protein. The data contain 450,000 or so distinct CDR3 sequences, approximately 24% of them singletons. These data are taken from a study of identical twins. This sample also belongs to another study, concerning T cells expressing NK-cell markers. That investigation notes: One of the eight sequenced donors was seronegative, whereas the other seven were HCMV-seropositive.

The chain employs TRBV7-9 and TRBJ2-2; D perhaps matches TRBD2 (7 bases). The TCR comes from a young woman in good health. The source material was CD4+ T cells sorted from blood. The CDR3 is CASSLYGGGAVTGELFF. CDR3 nucleotides: TGTGCCAGCAGCTTATACGGAGGGGGGGCAGTAACCGGGGAGCTGTTTTTT.